One sample yielded the 31 T cell receptor beta chains listed below, sequenced in a study of T cells in Graves' hyperthyroidism and ophthalmopathy. What was amplified from RNA transcripts were TCR beta CDR3 regions. The HTBI set primed first-round TCR CDR3 RT-PCR. MiXCR, applied by TCRdb to the multiplex PCR reads, yields one record per CDR3 protein. Of 460,000 or so distinct CDR3 sequences listed, around 14% were seen once; the top ten hold about a sixth. Specimen: blood. Source of these receptors: a young woman with Graves' hyperthyroidism.

This clonotype has at least ten counts. The chain has TRBV2 and TRBJ1-2; D unresolved. This CDR3 region has 14 residues. Germline V gene sequence: CDR1 SNHLY, CDR2 FYNNEI. Trimming stripped 2 bases from V and 3 bases from J, with 10 bases between. The CDR3 reads CASSESPSDYGYTF. The CDR3 DNA reads as TGTGCCAGCAGTGAAAGTCCTTCCGACTATGGCTACACCTTC.

Ten or more counts support this clonotype. The chain joins TRBV7-6 to TRBJ2-3; D is unclear. This CDR3 has 13 residues. The germline V and J ends were trimmed by 3 bases and 6 bases, with 10 bases remaining between them. Germline V lookup: CDR1 SGHVS, CDR2 FNYEAQ. For the CDR3, the DNA is TGTGCCAGCAGCTTTAGACTCGACGATACGCAGTATTTT. Its translation: CASSFRLDDTQYF.

This clonotype showed up many times. The chain has TRBV10-3 and TRBJ1-1; possibly TRBD1 for D (6 bases). This CDR3 is built from 15 residues. Per the germline V gene, CDR1 is ENHRY and CDR2 is SYGVKD. The germline V and J ends were trimmed by 9 bases and 4 bases, with 21 bases remaining between them. In DNA form, the CDR3 reads TGTGCCATGGGAGGGGACATGATGAGTACCACTGAAGCTTTCTTT. This translates into CAMGGDMMSTTEAFF.

This clonotype was counted at least ten times. The chain couples TRBV3-1 to TRBJ1-4; 9 bases fit TRBD1. V shed 4 bases, J shed 3 bases, and the junction held 3 bases outside the gene matches. The length of the CDR3 is 15 residues. Looked up from germline, CDR1 is LGHDT and CDR2 is YNNKEL (reference sequence). The CDR3 region is CASSPTGGSNEKLFF. The CDR3 bases are TGTGCCAGCAGCCCTACAGGGGGCTCTAATGAAAAACTGTTTTTT. The whole variable domain, remainder taken from reference TRBV3-1 and TRBJ1-4, is DTAVSQTPKYLVTQMGNDKSIKCEQNLGHDTMYWYKQDSKKFLKIMFSYNNKELIINETVPNRFSPKSPDKAHLNLHINSLELGDSAVYFCASSPTGGSNEKLFFGSGTQLSVL.

J is TRBJ2-1 and V is TRBV10-2, with 10 positions matching TRBD2. The CDR3 loop spans 15 amino acids. The V segment lost 0 bases and the J segment 7 bases; nucleotides outside the gene matches: 3. Per the germline V gene, CDR1 is WSHSY and CDR2 is SAAADI. CDR3 in amino acids: CASSESLAGENEQFF. CDR3 nucleotide sequence: TGCGCCAGCAGTGAGTCCCTAGCGGGAGAAAATGAGCAGTTCTTC.

This clonotype was picked up many times. The V and J genes are TRBV27 and TRBJ2-7; D ambiguous. CDR3 size: 10 residues. Per germline, CDR1 MNHEY and CDR2 SMNVEV (reference sequence). Between the trimmed V and J ends, which lost 7 bases and 5 bases, there was a span of 6 bases. CDR3 residues: CASKGNEQYF. The CDR3 bases are TGTGCCAGCAAAGGCAACGAGCAGTACTTC.

In its sample, this clonotype was seen many times. The chain combines TRBV28 with TRBJ2-1, with 8 bases fitting TRBD2. This CDR3 spans 13 amino acids. Germline assignment: CDR1 MDHEN and CDR2 SYDVKM. V lost 5 bases, J lost 6 bases, and 3 bases stayed unmatched. CDR3 in amino acids: CASSGTSSNEQFF. In DNA, the CDR3 is TGTGCCAGCAGTGGGACTAGTTCCAATGAGCAGTTCTTC.

This clonotype appeared many times. The chain employs TRBV3-1 and TRBJ1-5, with TRBD1 matching 9 bases. The V segment lost 4 bases and the J segment 9 bases; nucleotides outside the gene matches: 7. The V gene's germline CDR1 is LGHDT and CDR2 YNNKEL (reference sequence). The CDR3 contains 14 residues. The CDR3 sequence: CASSPGTGIRPQHF. CDR3 DNA: TGTGCCAGCAGCCCGGGGACAGGGATAAGGCCCCAGCATTTT. Drawing the rest from reference TRBV3-1 and TRBJ1-5, the complete variable domain is DTAVSQTPKYLVTQMGNDKSIKCEQNLGHDTMYWYKQDSKKFLKIMFSYNNKELIINETVPNRFSPKSPDKAHLNLHINSLELGDSAVYFCASSPGTGIRPQHFGDGTRLSIL.

This clonotype was found a few times. The V call is TRBV6-1, the J call TRBJ1-5; D is unclear. The CDR3 is 14 residues long. The germline V and J ends were trimmed by 8 bases and 3 bases, with 14 bases remaining between them. CDR1 and CDR2 (germline): MNHNS, SASEGT. Here the CDR3 reads CASASRHHNQPQHF. DNA of the CDR3: TGTGCCAGCGCAAGTAGACACCACAATCAGCCCCAGCATTTT.

This clonotype has ten or more counts. J is TRBJ1-1 and V is TRBV10-2; D is possibly TRBD1 (5 bases). V shed 6 bases and J shed 4 bases, with 12 bases lying between them. The CDR3 runs to 13 residues. From germline, CDR1 is WSHSY and CDR2 SAAADI. The CDR3 DNA is TGCGCCAGCAGGACATCCGGGGGCACTGAAGCTTTCTTT. Translating it yields CASRTSGGTEAFF.

This clonotype was seen only once. This sequence joins TRBV6-2 or TRBV6-3 and TRBJ1-1, with D possibly being TRBD1 (5 bases). The CDR3 runs 14 residues. Germline values: CDR1 MNHEY, CDR2 SVGEGT. V lost 6 bases, J lost 0 bases, and 11 bases lay in between. Written as DNA, the CDR3 is TGTGCCAGCAGAACCCCGGGACTGAACACTGAAGCTTTCTTT. It yields the protein CASRTPGLNTEAFF.

This clonotype was counted ten times or more. The gene calls are TRBV10-3 and TRBJ2-5; 7 bases are shared with TRBD2. V shed 6 bases and J 1 base; nucleotides not matched to a gene: 5. CDR3 length equals 14 residues. The V gene's germline CDR1 is ENHRY and CDR2 SYGVKD. CDR3: CAISEGRVQETQYF. As DNA, the CDR3 is TGTGCCATCAGCGAGGGGAGGGTCCAAGAGACCCAGTACTTC.

The rearrangement uses TRBV20-1 and TRBJ1-5; no clear D. The CDR3 loop spans 12 amino acids. Looked up from germline, CDR1 is DFQATT and CDR2 is SNEGSKA (reference sequence). Trimming shortened V by 6 bases and J by 3 bases, and 9 bases separated the two germline ends. The CDR3 coding sequence is TGCAGTGCCCTGCCCTACAATCAGCCCCAGCATTTT. Protein sequence: CSALPYNQPQHF.

This clonotype was seen many times. The chain employs TRBV6-1 and TRBJ1-1; D uncertain. This CDR3 spans 16 amino acids. Between the trimmed V and J ends, which lost 2 bases and 3 bases, there was a span of 16 bases. Looked up from germline, CDR1 is MNHNS and CDR2 is SASEGT. The CDR3 sequence: CASSEFPDSADTEAFF. The CDR3, as DNA: TGTGCCAGCAGTGAATTCCCGGACTCCGCGGACACTGAAGCTTTCTTT.

Worth noting for this clonotype: A much larger clone differs from this one at a single base, so this may be a read error. The chain links TRBV30 to TRBJ1-3; a possible D gene is TRBD1 (6 bases). The CDR3 totals 14 residues. CDR1 and CDR2 from the germline V gene are GTSNPN and SVGIG (reference sequence). In nucleotides, the CDR3 is TGTGCCTGGACCACAGGACAGAATGGAAACACCGTATATTTT. Amino acids: CAWTTGQNGNTVYF.

A word on this clonotype: Possible read error: a much larger clone is one base away. The V gene is TRBV20-1, the J gene TRBJ2-5, with 9 nucleotides matching TRBD2. J gave up 2 bases and V 5 bases, and 24 bases lay outside the gene matches. The germline CDR1 and CDR2 sequences are DFQATT and SNEGSKA (reference sequence). The CDR3 runs to 20 residues. The CDR3 nucleotides read TGCAGTGCTTTGGAGCCTTCAGGGACTAGCTGGGCTATCCATCAAGAGACCCAGTACTTC. Translation gives CSALEPSGTSWAIHQETQYF.

This clonotype was counted between two and nine times. The CDR3 is CASRSAGGSYEQFF. For the CDR3, the DNA is TGTGCCAGTAGGTCAGCGGGAGGGAGCTATGAGCAGTTCTTC. V and J are TRBV19 and TRBJ2-1, with 10 bases lining up with TRBD2. Germline values: CDR1 LNHDA, CDR2 SQIVND (reference sequence). The ends lost 6 bases at V and 8 bases at J; junction bases unmatched: 7. The CDR3 contains 14 residues.

There are many counts of this clonotype. The rearrangement joins TRBV30 to TRBJ2-7, with 8 nucleotides matching TRBD1. V shed 5 bases, J shed 4 bases, and the junction held 1 base outside the gene matches. The CDR3 is 11 amino acids. The germline gives CDR1 GTSNPN, CDR2 SVGIG (reference sequence). DNA of the CDR3: TGTGCCTGGGGACAGGGTTACGAGCAGTACGTC. As protein: CAWGQGYEQYV.

This clonotype turned up a few times. V is TRBV10-3 and J is TRBJ2-2; D may be TRBD1 (5 bases). Germline V CDR1 and CDR2: ENHRY, SYGVKD. The length of the CDR3 is 14 residues. Trimming left V 3 bases short and J 5 bases short, with 10 bases between. The CDR3 nucleotides read TGTGCCATCAGTGATGACAGCCTAACCGGGGAGCTGTTTTTT. As protein: CAISDDSLTGELFF.

This clonotype appeared many times. The gene calls are TRBV6-1 and TRBJ2-2; weak D call: TRBD2 (6 bases). V dropped 6 bases and J dropped 5 bases, with 10 bases sitting between them. CDR1 MNHNS and CDR2 SASEGT come from the germline V gene. The CDR3 length is 13 residues. The CDR3, as DNA: TGTGCCAGCAGGACGGGAGAAACCGGGGAGCTGTTTTTT. Translating gives CASRTGETGELFF.

The table lists this clonotype with many counts. The chain couples TRBV19 to TRBJ1-5, with 8 positions matching TRBD1. After removal of 5 bases from V and 7 bases from J, the junction contained 7 bases not matched to a gene. Germline V gives CDR1 LNHDA, CDR2 SQIVND (reference sequence). This CDR3 is 14 amino acids long. The CDR3 coding sequence is TGTGCCAGTAGTCCAAGACAGGGGATGCAGCCCCAGCATTTT. Protein sequence: CASSPRQGMQPQHF. The full variable domain, rest sourced from reference TRBV19 and TRBJ1-5, is DGGITQSPKYLFRKEGQNVTLSCEQNLNHDAMYWYRQDPGQGLRLIYYSQIVNDFQKGDIAEGYSVSREKKESFPLTVTSAQKNPTAFYLCASSPRQGMQPQHFGDGTRLSIL.

This chain uses TRBV6-2 or TRBV6-3 with TRBJ2-1, with D tentatively TRBD2 (7 bases). V lost 0 bases, J lost 10 bases, and 25 bases lay in between. CDR3 length: 18 residues. The germline gives CDR1 MNHEY, CDR2 SVGEGT. As DNA, the CDR3 is TGTGCCAGCAGTTACTCGACCCCCCGGGCTAGCGGAGGGGGGGAGCAGTTCTTC. Translation gives CASSYSTPRASGGGEQFF.

This clonotype was observed many times. The chain recombines TRBV6-1 with TRBJ1-5; D is ambiguous. CDR1 and CDR2 (germline): MNHNS, SASEGT. The CDR3 contains 16 residues. V gave up 2 bases and J gave up 2 bases, with 13 bases separating them. Here the CDR3 DNA reads TGTGCCAGCAGTGAATGGTCAGGCGTAGGCAATCAGCCCCAGCATTTT. The encoded protein is CASSEWSGVGNQPQHF.

V usage is TRBV9 and J usage is TRBJ2-3; 8 nucleotides line up with TRBD1. V lost 0 bases to trimming and J lost 3 bases; unmatched junction nucleotides: 6. This CDR3 has 16 amino acids. Per germline, CDR1 SGDLS and CDR2 YYNGEE. The CDR3 nucleotides read TGTGCCAGCAGCGTAGTAAGGCAGGGGGCGACAGATACGCAGTATTTT. This sequence encodes CASSVVRQGATDTQYF.

The chain has TRBV27 and TRBJ2-1; D is possibly TRBD2 (6 bases). The CDR3 sequence is 15 residues long. Germline CDR1 reads MNHEY; CDR2 reads SMNVEV (reference sequence). The germline V and J ends were trimmed by 5 bases and 7 bases, with 18 bases remaining between them. This chain's CDR3 is CASSIVPGEWNEQFF. The DNA for the CDR3 is TGTGCCAGCAGTATCGTCCCGGGAGAATGGAATGAGCAGTTCTTC.

This clonotype was detected only a few times. Given a much more abundant clone one base away, this may be a read error. V gene TRBV11-2 combines with J gene TRBJ2-3, with D tentatively TRBD1 (5 bases). The CDR3 is 16 amino acids. From germline, CDR1 is SGHAT and CDR2 FQNNGV. CDR3 DNA: TGTGCCAGCAGTCCTAAGGGGTTGTCCCGCACAGGTACGCAGTATTTT. Translation gives CASSPKGLSRTGTQYF.

This clonotype was counted ten times or more. The chain recombines TRBV28 with TRBJ2-1; D gene ambiguous. The germline V gene has CDR1 MDHEN and CDR2 SYDVKM. The CDR3 is 14 amino acids. V gave up 1 base and J gave up 1 base, with 5 bases separating them. The CDR3 is CASSLYQSYNEQFF. CDR3 nucleotide sequence: TGTGCCAGCAGTTTATACCAATCCTACAATGAGCAGTTCTTC.

In this sample, this clonotype turned up a few times. This chain links TRBV9 with TRBJ2-1, with 14 bases aligning to TRBD2. The V gene's germline CDR1 is SGDLS and CDR2 YYNGEE. V was clipped by 5 bases and J by 10 bases; unmatched bases: 11. This CDR3 is 16 amino acids long. The CDR3 nucleotides are TGTGCCAGCAGTTCCCTCGGACTAGCGGGAGGAGGGGAGCAGTTCTTC. Amino acid sequence: CASSSLGLAGGGEQFF.

The genes are TRBV6-1 and TRBJ1-1; no definite D call. Germline CDR1 and CDR2: MNHNS and SASEGT. The CDR3 runs to 13 residues. The ends were cut back, 3 bases at V and 14 bases at J, with 19 bases in the middle. CDR3 DNA sequence: TGTGCCAGCAGTGAGTACGCCACGGTGCGAGGCTTCTTT. It yields the protein CASSEYATVRGFF.

This clonotype appeared many times. The chain joins TRBV12-3 or TRBV12-4 to TRBJ2-1, with D perhaps TRBD2 (5 bases). The V end lost 2 bases, the J end lost 9 bases, and 17 bases lay between the germline ends. This CDR3 region has 15 residues. This chain's CDR3 is CASSLSSGIEGEQFF. The CDR3 DNA is TGTGCCAGCAGTTTAAGTTCAGGTATTGAGGGTGAGCAGTTCTTC.

This clonotype has ten or more counts. The chain carries TRBV5-1 and TRBJ1-1; D call uncertain. Trimming pared 0 bases from V and 5 bases from J, leaving 14 bases between. Germline V lookup: CDR1 SGHRS, CDR2 YFSETQ. The CDR3 is 15 amino acids. In nucleotides, the CDR3 is TGCGCCAGCAGCTTGGGGGCCACCTCCGGGACTGAAGCTTTCTTT. Its protein is CASSLGATSGTEAFF. The full variable domain, completed using reference TRBV5-1 and TRBJ1-1, is KAGVTQTPRYLIKTRGQQVTLSCSPISGHRSVSWYQQTPGQGLQFLFEYFSETQRNKGNFPGRFSGRQFSNSRSEMNVSTLELGDSALYLCASSLGATSGTEAFFGQGTRLTVV.